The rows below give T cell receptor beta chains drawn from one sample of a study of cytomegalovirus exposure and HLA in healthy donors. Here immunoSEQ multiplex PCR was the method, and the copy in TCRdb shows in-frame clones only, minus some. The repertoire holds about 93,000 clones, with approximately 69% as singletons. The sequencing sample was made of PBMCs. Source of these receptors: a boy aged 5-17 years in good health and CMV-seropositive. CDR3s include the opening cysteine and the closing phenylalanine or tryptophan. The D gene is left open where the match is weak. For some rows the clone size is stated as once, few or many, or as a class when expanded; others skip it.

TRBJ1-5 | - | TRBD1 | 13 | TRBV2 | TGTGCCAGCAGTGGGACAGGGAGGGAGCCCCAGCATTTT | CASSGTGREPQHF
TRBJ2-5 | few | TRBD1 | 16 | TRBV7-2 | TGTGCCAGCAGCTCACCGGGACAGGGGGCGAAAGAGACCCAGTACTTC | CASSSPGQGAKETQYF
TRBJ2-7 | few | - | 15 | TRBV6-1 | TGTGCCAGCAGTGTCTCGCAGGGCCTATACTACGAGCAGTACTTC | CASSVSQGLYYEQYF
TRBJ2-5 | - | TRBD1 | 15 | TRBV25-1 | TGTGCCAGCAGTCCGGACAGGGATTACCAAGAGACCCAGTACTTC | CASSPDRDYQETQYF
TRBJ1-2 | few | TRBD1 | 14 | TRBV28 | TGTGCCAGCAGTATTACAGGGGGTATGGAAGGCTACACCTTC | CASSITGGMEGYTF
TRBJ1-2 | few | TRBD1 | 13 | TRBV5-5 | TGTGCCAGCAGCTTGGCGGGACAGTTCGGCTACACCTTC | CASSLAGQFGYTF
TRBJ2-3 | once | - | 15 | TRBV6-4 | TGTGTCAGCAGTGACTCAGGACTAAGCACAGATACGCAGTATTTT | CVSSDSGLSTDTQYF
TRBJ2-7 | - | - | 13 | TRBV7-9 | TGTGCCAGCAGCCGTGGGGGGAGATACGAGCAGTACTTC | CASSRGGRYEQYF
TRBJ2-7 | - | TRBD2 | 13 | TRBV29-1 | TGCAGCGTTGAATGGACTAGCTCCTACGAGCAGTACTTC | CSVEWTSSYEQYF
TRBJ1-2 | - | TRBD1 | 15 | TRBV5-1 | TGCGCCAGCCAAATGGGACAGGGAGCGGGCTATGGCTACACCTTC | CASQMGQGAGYGYTF
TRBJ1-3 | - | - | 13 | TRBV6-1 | TGTGCCAGCAGTCGGGACTCTGGAAACACCATATATTTT | CASSRDSGNTIYF
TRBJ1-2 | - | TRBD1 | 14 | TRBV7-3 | TGTGCCAGCAGCTTAACCCGGACAGGGGACGGCTACACCTTC | CASSLTRTGDGYTF
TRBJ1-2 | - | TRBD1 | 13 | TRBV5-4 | TGTGCCAGCAGCCCCCTGAGGGGGCATGGCTACACCTTC | CASSPLRGHGYTF
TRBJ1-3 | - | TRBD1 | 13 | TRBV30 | TGTGCCTTTAACAGGGGGCCTGGAAACACCATATATTTT | CAFNRGPGNTIYF
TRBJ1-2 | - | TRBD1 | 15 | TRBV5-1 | TGTGCCAGCAGCTTGGGACAGCTTTCTAACTATGGCTACACCTTC | CASSLGQLSNYGYTF
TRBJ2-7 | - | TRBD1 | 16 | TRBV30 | TGTGCCTTTCACTCCAGAGACAGGGGTCCTAGGTACGAGCAGTACTTC | CAFHSRDRGPRYEQYF
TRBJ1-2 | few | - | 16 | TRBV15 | TGTGCCACCAGCAGAGATCAAGGCTATTCCGCGGATGGCTACACCTTC | CATSRDQGYSADGYTF
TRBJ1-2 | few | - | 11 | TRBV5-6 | TGTGCCAGCAGCTTGGGTCCGGGCTACACCTTC | CASSLGPGYTF
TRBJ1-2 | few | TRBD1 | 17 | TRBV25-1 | TGTGCCAGCAGTGGCCGGAGGGACAGACAATCTAACTATGGCTACACCTTC | CASSGRRDRQSNYGYTF
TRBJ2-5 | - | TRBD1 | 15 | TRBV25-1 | TGTGCCAGCAGTGCTCCGACAGGGGGCCAAGAGACCCAGTACTTC | CASSAPTGGQETQYF
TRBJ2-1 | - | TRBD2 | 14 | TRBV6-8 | TGTGCCAGGATACTAGCGAACTCCTACAATGAGCAGTTCTTC | CARILANSYNEQFF
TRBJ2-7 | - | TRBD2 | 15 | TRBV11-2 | TGTGCCAGCAGCTTAGGCGGGAGTTCCCCCTACGAGCAGTACTTC | CASSLGGSSPYEQYF
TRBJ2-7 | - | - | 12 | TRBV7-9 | TGTGCCAGCAGCTTAGATTCTACCGAGCAGTACTTC | CASSLDSTEQYF
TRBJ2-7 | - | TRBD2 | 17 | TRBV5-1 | TGCGCCAGCAGCTTGGATCGGGGGGGAGGGTCCAACTACGAGCAGTACTTC | CASSLDRGGGSNYEQYF
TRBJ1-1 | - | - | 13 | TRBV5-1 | TGCGCCAGCCATACAGGGCAAAACCCTGAAGCTTTCTTT | CASHTGQNPEAFF
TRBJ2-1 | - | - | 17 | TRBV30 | TGTGCCTGGAGTGGGGGGAACGGCGGGACCGCCTACAATGAGCAGTTCTTC | CAWSGGNGGTAYNEQFF
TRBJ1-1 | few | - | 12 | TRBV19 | TGTGCCAGTAGTATCTCGGGATCTGAAGCTTTCTTT | CASSISGSEAFF
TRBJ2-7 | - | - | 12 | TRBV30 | TGTGCCTGGAGTGCATACGGTTACGAGCAGTACTTC | CAWSAYGYEQYF
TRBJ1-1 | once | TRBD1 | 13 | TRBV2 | TGTGCCAGCAGATCGGACAGGGGCACTGAAGCTTTCTTT | CASRSDRGTEAFF
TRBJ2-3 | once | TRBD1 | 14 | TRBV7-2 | TGTGCCAGCAGCGACGACCCAGGGGGAAATACGCAGTATTTT | CASSDDPGGNTQYF
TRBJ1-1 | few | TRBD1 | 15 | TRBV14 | TGTGCCAGCAGCGACTGGGACAGGGAAGACACTGAAGCTTTCTTT | CASSDWDREDTEAFF
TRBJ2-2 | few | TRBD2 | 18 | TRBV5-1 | TGCGCCAGCACCTTACCGGGACTAGCGGGGACGAACACCGGGGAGCTGTTTTTT | CASTLPGLAGTNTGELFF
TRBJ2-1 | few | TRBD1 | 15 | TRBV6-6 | TGTGCCAGCAGATCAGGGGGCGGGACCTACAATGAGCAGTTCTTC | CASRSGGGTYNEQFF
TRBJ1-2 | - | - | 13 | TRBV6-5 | TGTGCCAGCAGTTACGGGCAGGATCGTGGCTACACCTTC | CASSYGQDRGYTF
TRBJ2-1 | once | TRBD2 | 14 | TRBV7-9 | TGTGCCAGCAGCTTAGCGCGGGAGGCCTATGAGCAGTTCTTC | CASSLAREAYEQFF
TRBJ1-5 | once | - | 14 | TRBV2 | TGTGCCAGCAGTATCCCGTATAGCAATCAGCCCCAGCATTTT | CASSIPYSNQPQHF
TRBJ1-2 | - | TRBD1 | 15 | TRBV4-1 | TGCGCCAGCAGCCAATTTTGGGACAGGGGGCTTGGCTACACCTTC | CASSQFWDRGLGYTF
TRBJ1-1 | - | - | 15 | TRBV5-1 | TGCGCCAGCAGCAGAGTACCCGGGGGGAACACTGAAGCTTTCTTT | CASSRVPGGNTEAFF
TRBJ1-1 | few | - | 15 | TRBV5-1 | TGCGCCAGCAGCTCTAGATATGGTTCGAACACTGAAGCTTTCTTT | CASSSRYGSNTEAFF
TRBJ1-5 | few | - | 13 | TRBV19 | TGTGCCAGTAGTATCATTCGGGGGCAGCCCCAGCATTTT | CASSIIRGQPQHF
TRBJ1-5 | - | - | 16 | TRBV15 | TGTGCCACCAGCAGAGATTTAGGGGCCCAATATAGGCCCCAGCATTTT | CATSRDLGAQYRPQHF
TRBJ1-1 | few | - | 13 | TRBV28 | TGTGCCAGCACTGCTTTGGGGAGGCTTGCGGCTTTCTTT | CASTALGRLAAFF
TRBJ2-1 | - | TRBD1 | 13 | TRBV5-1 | TGCGCCAGCAGCTTGTTGACAGGGGATGAGCAGTTCTTC | CASSLLTGDEQFF
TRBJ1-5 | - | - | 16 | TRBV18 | TGTGCCAGCTCACCATGGGCCGAGGGTCGCAATCAGCCCCAGCATTTT | CASSPWAEGRNQPQHF
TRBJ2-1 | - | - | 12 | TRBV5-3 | TGTGCCAGAAGCCGGGACTCCTTGAGCAAGTTCTTC | CARSRDSLSKFF
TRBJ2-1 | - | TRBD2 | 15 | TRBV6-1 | TGTGCCAGCAGTCCGGGACTAGAATCCTACAATGAGCAGTTCTTC | CASSPGLESYNEQFF
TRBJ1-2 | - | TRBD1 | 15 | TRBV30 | TGTGCCTGGAGTGTACAACTCGCAGGGGGCTATGGCTACACCTTC | CAWSVQLAGGYGYTF
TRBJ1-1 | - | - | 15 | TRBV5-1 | TGCGCCAGCAGCGGACGGGAGGGGAGGGGAACTGAAGCTTTCTTT | CASSGREGRGTEAFF
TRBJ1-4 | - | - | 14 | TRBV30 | TGTGCCTGGAGCTCACGAGGGTCCGGAGGGAAACTGTTTTTT | CAWSSRGSGGKLFF
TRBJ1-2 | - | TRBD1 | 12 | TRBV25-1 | TGTGCCACCTCCTGGACAGGGAACGGCTACACCTTC | CATSWTGNGYTF
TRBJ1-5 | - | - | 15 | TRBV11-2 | TGTGCCAGCAGCTTAGATAGGACAAGGAATCAGCCCCAGCATTTT | CASSLDRTRNQPQHF
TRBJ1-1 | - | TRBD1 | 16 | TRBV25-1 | TGTGCCAGCAGTGATGGGTCCAGGGGGATGAACACTGAAGCTTTCTTT | CASSDGSRGMNTEAFF
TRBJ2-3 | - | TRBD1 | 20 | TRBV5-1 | TGCGCCAGCAGCTCCCCAAACCCGGGACAGCCCCTCCTGGGGGCAGATACGCAGTATTTT | CASSSPNPGQPLLGADTQYF
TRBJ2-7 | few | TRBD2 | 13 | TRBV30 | TGTGCCTGCGGGGGACTAACTACCTACGAGCAGTACTTC | CACGGLTTYEQYF
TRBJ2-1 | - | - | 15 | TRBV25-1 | TGTGCCAGCAGTGAACATGCTAGCGCTCACAATGAGCAGTTCTTC | CASSEHASAHNEQFF
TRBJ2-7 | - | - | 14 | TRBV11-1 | TGTGCCAGCAGCCCCCGGGACATCTCCTACGAGCAGTACTTC | CASSPRDISYEQYF
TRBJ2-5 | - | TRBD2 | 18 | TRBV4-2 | TGTGCCAGCAGCCAAGAGAACTCTCTAGCGGGAGCGGCGAAGACCCAGTACTTC | CASSQENSLAGAAKTQYF
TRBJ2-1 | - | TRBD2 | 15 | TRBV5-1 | TGCGCCAGCAGACTAGCGGGGGGGCCGGGCGATGAGCAGTTCTTC | CASRLAGGPGDEQFF